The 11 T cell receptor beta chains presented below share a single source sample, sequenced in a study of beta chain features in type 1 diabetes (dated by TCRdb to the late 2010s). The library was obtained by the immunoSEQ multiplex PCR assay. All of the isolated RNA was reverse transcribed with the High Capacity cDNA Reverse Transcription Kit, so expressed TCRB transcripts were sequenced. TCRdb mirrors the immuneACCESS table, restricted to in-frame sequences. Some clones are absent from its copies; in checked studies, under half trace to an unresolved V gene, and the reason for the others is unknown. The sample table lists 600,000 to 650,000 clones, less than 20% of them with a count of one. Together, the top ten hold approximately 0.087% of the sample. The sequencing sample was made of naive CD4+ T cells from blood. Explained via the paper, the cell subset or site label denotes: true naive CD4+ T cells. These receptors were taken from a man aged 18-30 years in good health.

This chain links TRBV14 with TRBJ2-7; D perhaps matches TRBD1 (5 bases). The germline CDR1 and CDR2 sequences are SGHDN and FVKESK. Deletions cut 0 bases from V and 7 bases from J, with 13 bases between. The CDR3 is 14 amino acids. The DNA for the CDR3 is TGTGCCAGCAGCCAAGAAATGGGGCCCGGGGAGCAGTACTTC. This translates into CASSQEMGPGEQYF.

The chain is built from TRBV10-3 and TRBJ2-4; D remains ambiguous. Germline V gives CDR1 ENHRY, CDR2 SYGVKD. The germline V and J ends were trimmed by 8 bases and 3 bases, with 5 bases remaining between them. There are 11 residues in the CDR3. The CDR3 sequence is CAIADKNIQYF. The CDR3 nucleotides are TGTGCCATCGCGGACAAAAACATTCAGTACTTC.

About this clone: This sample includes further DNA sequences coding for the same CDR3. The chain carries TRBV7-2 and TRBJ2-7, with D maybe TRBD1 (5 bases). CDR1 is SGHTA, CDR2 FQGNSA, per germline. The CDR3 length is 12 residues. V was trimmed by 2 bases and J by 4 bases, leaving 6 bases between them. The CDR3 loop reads CASSLQGYEQYF. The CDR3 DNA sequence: TGTGCCAGCAGCTTACAGGGTTACGAGCAGTACTTC. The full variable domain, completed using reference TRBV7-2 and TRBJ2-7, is GAGVSQSPSNKVTEKGKDVELRCDPISGHTALYWYRQSLGQGLEFLIYFQGNSAPDKSGLPSDRFSAERTGGSVSTLTIQRTQQEDSAVYLCASSLQGYEQYFGPGTRLTVT.

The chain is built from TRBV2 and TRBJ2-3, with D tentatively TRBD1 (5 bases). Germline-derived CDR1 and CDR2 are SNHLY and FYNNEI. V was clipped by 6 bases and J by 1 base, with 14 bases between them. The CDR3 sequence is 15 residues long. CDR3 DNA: TGTGCCAGCAGGGCTTTAGAAGGGGGCACAGATACGCAGTATTTT. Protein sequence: CASRALEGGTDTQYF.

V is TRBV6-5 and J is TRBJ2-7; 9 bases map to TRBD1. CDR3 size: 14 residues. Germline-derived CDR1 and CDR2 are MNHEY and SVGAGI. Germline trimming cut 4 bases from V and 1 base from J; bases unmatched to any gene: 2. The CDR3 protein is CASSWDRASYEQYF. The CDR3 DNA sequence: TGTGCCAGCAGTTGGGACAGGGCGTCCTACGAGCAGTACTTC.

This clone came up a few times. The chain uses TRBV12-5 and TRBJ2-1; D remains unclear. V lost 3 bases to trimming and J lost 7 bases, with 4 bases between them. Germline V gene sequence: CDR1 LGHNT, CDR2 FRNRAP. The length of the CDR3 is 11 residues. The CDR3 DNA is TGTGCTAGTGGTTTCTTGAATGAGCAGTTCTTC. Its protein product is CASGFLNEQFF.

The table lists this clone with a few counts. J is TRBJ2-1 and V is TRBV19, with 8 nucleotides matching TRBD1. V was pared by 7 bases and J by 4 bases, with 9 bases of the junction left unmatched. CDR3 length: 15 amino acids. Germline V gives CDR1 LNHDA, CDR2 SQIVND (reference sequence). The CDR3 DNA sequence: TGTGCCAGTACCATGGACAGGGTGAAATACAATGAGCAGTTCTTC. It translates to CASTMDRVKYNEQFF.

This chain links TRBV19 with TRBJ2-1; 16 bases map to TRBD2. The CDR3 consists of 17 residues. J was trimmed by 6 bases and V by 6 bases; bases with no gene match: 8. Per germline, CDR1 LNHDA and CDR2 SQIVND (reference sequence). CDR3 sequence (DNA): TGTGCCAGTAGCCCCGGGACTAGCGGGGGGGCCGTCAATGAGCAGTTCTTC. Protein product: CASSPGTSGGAVNEQFF.

CDR3 sequence reads: CASSSTGTRFGELFF. The CDR3 coding sequence is TGTGCCAGCAGTTCTACCGGGACTAGGTTCGGGGAGCTGTTTTTT. This chain connects TRBV28 to TRBJ2-2; TRBD2 matches 8 bases. The V gene end was trimmed by 4 bases and the J gene end by 7 bases; junction bases not matched to a gene: 8. Germline lookup yields CDR1 MDHEN and CDR2 SYDVKM. The CDR3 length is 15 residues. The full variable domain, with the rest looked up from reference TRBV28 and TRBJ2-2, is DVKVTQSSRYLVKRTGEKVFLECVQDMDHENMFWYRQDPGLGLRLIYFSYDVKMKEKGDIPEGYSVSREKKERFSLILESASTNQTSMYLCASSSTGTRFGELFFGEGSRLTVL.

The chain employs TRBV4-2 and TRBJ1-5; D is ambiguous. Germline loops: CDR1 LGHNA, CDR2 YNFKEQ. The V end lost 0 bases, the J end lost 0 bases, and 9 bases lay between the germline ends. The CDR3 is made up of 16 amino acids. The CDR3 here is CASSQDVHHSNQPQHF. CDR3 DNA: TGTGCCAGCAGCCAAGATGTACACCATAGCAATCAGCCCCAGCATTTT.

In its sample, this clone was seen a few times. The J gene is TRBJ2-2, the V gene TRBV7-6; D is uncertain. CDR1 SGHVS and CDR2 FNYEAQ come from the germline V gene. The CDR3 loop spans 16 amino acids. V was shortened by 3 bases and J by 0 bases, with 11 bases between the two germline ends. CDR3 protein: CASSFTSPPNTGELFF. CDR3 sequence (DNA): TGTGCCAGCAGCTTTACGAGTCCTCCGAACACCGGGGAGCTGTTTTTT.